Listed below are T cell receptor beta chains from one sample, sequenced in a study of response to subunit inactivated influenza vaccine. MiXCR, run by TCRdb on the RT-PCR reads, gives a single entry per CDR3 protein. The top ten clones hold approximately 3% of a sample with some 540,000 distinct CDR3 sequences, less than 25% of them seen once. The sample also formed part of further work on T cells expressing NK-cell markers.

The source was CD4+ T cells sorted from PBMCs, collected roughly 13 days after vaccination. These receptors originate from a man in his fifties or sixties who received an inactivated influenza vaccine. Each CDR3 is given without its conserved first and last residue.

V gene,J gene,CDR3 protein
TRBV29-1,TRBJ2-3,RDIWDRGTDTQY
TRBV25-1,TRBJ2-7,ASSDGTTYEQY
TRBV2,TRBJ1-5,ASRRPGQGQQPQH
TRBV12-3/TRBV12-4,TRBJ2-5,ASSFSAQGETQY
TRBV6-5,TRBJ1-3,ASSYTTSGNTIY
TRBV12-3/TRBV12-4,TRBJ2-1,ASRSLAGSYNEQF
TRBV20-1,TRBJ1-5,SAGGQGGQPQH
TRBV20-1,TRBJ2-2,SARGRGLYYGGELF
TRBV11-2,TRBJ1-2,ASSLEGRGVTYGYT
TRBV14,TRBJ2-7,ASSSGTGVQY
TRBV5-1,TRBJ1-5,ASTITGARIHQPQH
TRBV6-2/TRBV6-3,TRBJ2-7,ASSYSRTSQTYEQY
TRBV5-1,TRBJ1-1,ASSPGQWNTEAF
TRBV5-1,TRBJ2-5,ASSLMGSDGTGETQY
TRBV4-3,TRBJ2-7,ASSRGAGTSAYEQY
TRBV9,TRBJ1-3,ASSVGGTFSGNTIY
TRBV10-3,TRBJ2-5,AISPRGSGGAFETQY
TRBV5-5,TRBJ1-1,ASSLGGPGGVNTEAF
TRBV10-3,TRBJ2-7,AIRAGTSGTGYEQY
TRBV15,TRBJ2-2,ATSDRGLAGGYTGELF
TRBV12-3/TRBV12-4,TRBJ2-2,ASHFRASNTGELF
TRBV4-2,TRBJ1-5,ASSQAASNQPQH
TRBV27,TRBJ2-6,ASSYRSHRDRRDSGANVLT
TRBV30,TRBJ1-1,AWSVMGKRAF
TRBV12-3/TRBV12-4,TRBJ1-2,ASTNPWGANYGYT
TRBV29-1,TRBJ1-1,SVEQGGRMNTEAF
TRBV20-1,TRBJ2-7,SARDLLAGLSSTY
TRBV10-3,TRBJ2-2,AISATGVTKRTGELF
TRBV7-2,TRBJ2-2,ASSLTGQITGELF
TRBV3-1,TRBJ2-5,ASSPKGLVVETQY
TRBV3-1,TRBJ2-1,ASSQAGVQGGEQF
TRBV5-1,TRBJ2-7,ASSWGGQQAYEQY
TRBV6-7,TRBJ2-7,ASSYVGRLLYEQY